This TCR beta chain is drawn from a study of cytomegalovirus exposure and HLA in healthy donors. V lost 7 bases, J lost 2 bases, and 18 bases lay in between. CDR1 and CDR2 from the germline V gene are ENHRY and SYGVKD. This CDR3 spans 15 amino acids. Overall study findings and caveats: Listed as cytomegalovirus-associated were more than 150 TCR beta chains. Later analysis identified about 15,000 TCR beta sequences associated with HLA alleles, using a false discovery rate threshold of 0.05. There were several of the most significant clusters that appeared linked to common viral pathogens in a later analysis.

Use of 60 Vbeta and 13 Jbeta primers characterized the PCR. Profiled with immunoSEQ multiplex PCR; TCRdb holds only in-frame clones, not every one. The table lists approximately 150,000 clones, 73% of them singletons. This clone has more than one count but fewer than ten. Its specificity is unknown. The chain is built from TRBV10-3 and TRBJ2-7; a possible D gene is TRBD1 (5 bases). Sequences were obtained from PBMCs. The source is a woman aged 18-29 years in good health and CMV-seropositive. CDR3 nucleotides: TGTGCCATCATAGCATCCAGGGTGGGGACCTACGAGCAGTACTTC. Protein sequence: CAIIASRVGTYEQYF.